Shown below are 24 T cell receptor beta chains from a single sample sequenced in a study of blood T cell repertoires in COVID-19. The table came from immunoSEQ multiplex PCR; TCRdb's copy has only in-frame clones and leaves some out. The sample lists 200,000 to 250,000 clones; 83% were seen once. What was sequenced was PBMCs or T cells enriched from blood (not recorded which). These receptors originate from a woman between 50 and 59 years old who had been exposed to COVID-19.

The chain recombines TRBV5-1 with TRBJ2-3; TRBD2 is a possible D gene (5 bases). Germline V gives CDR1 SGHRS, CDR2 YFSETQ. This CDR3 is built from 15 residues. Trimming took 2 bases from V and 0 from J, leaving 10 bases between them. The DNA of the CDR3 is TGCGCCAGCAGCTTACGCGGGTTCAGCACAGATACGCAGTATTTT. This gives the protein CASSLRGFSTDTQYF.

The chain has TRBV5-1 and TRBJ2-2; the D gene is possibly TRBD2 (5 bases). Germline V gene data show CDR1 as SGHRS and CDR2 as YFSETQ. Trimming took 4 bases from V and 3 from J, leaving 16 bases between them. This CDR3 region has 16 residues. The CDR3 nucleotides are TGCGCCAGCAGCCCCGGACTGCGGACGGACACCGGGGAGCTGTTTTTT. It is translated as CASSPGLRTDTGELFF.

This clone was seen only once. In nucleotides, the CDR3 is TGTGCCAGCAGTACTTATCTTTTAACGGAGGCAACTAATGAAAAACTGTTTTTT. Its protein is CASSTYLLTEATNEKLFF. The V and J genes are TRBV28 and TRBJ1-4; D ambiguous. Germline lookup yields CDR1 MDHEN and CDR2 SYDVKM. The V gene lost 5 bases and the J gene lost 0 bases, with 19 bases spanning the gap. The CDR3 is 18 residues long.

This clone has just a few counts. The rearrangement links TRBV7-2 to TRBJ1-1; D uncertain. This CDR3 comprises 13 residues. Trimming cost V 0 bases and J 6 bases, with 8 bases left between them. The germline V gene has CDR1 SGHTA and CDR2 FQGNSA. This chain's CDR3 is CASSLAMRAEAFF. Here the CDR3 DNA reads TGTGCCAGCAGCTTAGCGATGCGGGCTGAAGCTTTCTTT.

V usage is TRBV11-2 and J usage is TRBJ2-5; 9 bases are shared with TRBD2. V lost 5 bases, J lost 2 bases, and 12 bases stayed unmatched. The germline CDR1 and CDR2 sequences are SGHAT and FQNNGV. CDR3 length: 17 amino acids. The CDR3 reads CASSLSARGGFQETQYF. In DNA, the CDR3 is TGTGCCAGCAGCCTCTCGGCGCGGGGGGGCTTTCAAGAGACCCAGTACTTC.

This CDR3 reads CASSQEQGIAEKLFF. CDR3 DNA: TGCGCCAGCAGCCAAGAGCAGGGGATCGCTGAAAAACTGTTTTTT. The rearrangement joins TRBV4-3 to TRBJ1-4; tentatively, D is TRBD1 (6 bases). Trimming pared 0 bases from V and 7 bases from J, leaving 12 bases between. The germline V gene encodes CDR1 LGHNA and CDR2 YSLEER. The CDR3 covers 15 residues.

This clone has just a few counts. This sample also contains other DNA sequences that code for the same CDR3. The genes are TRBV18 and TRBJ2-1; 7 positions match TRBD1. J was trimmed by 0 bases and V by 4 bases; bases with no gene match: 3. The germline gives CDR1 KGHSH, CDR2 LQKENI. The CDR3 extends over 15 amino acids. CDR3 coding DNA: TGTGCCAGCTCACTCCGGGACAGCTCCTACAATGAGCAGTTCTTC. This gives the protein CASSLRDSSYNEQFF.

The rearrangement links TRBV4-2 to TRBJ2-1, with 11 bases lining up with TRBD2. Germline trimming cut 0 bases from V and 6 bases from J; bases unmatched to any gene: 16. The germline gives CDR1 LGHNA, CDR2 YNFKEQ. The CDR3 length is 20 residues. CDR3 region: CASSQDALAGGQIRLNEQFF. CDR3 sequence (DNA): TGTGCCAGCAGCCAAGATGCATTAGCGGGGGGGCAAATACGTCTCAATGAGCAGTTCTTC.

This chain connects TRBV18 to TRBJ1-6, with 7 bases that match TRBD1. This CDR3 has 14 amino acids. The ends lost 3 bases at V and 8 bases at J; junction bases unmatched: 4. Germline assignment: CDR1 KGHSH and CDR2 LQKENI. DNA of the CDR3: TGTGCCAGCTCACCGAAGGACAGGTATTCACCCCTCCACTTT. Amino acid sequence: CASSPKDRYSPLHF.

This clone was seen a single time. V and J are TRBV11-2 and TRBJ2-4, with 12 positions matching TRBD2. CDR1 and CDR2 from the germline V gene are SGHAT and FQNNGV. The junction had 8 bases not matched to a gene; V was cut back by 5 bases and J by 9 bases. The length of the CDR3 is 15 residues. The CDR3 is CASSVTSGGPGIQYF. The CDR3 DNA reads TGTGCCAGCAGCGTGACTAGCGGGGGCCCGGGCATTCAGTACTTC.

This clone was counted a single time. The chain carries TRBV21-1 and TRBJ2-7; the D call TRBD1 from the table was never checked on the DNA. TRBV21-1 is recorded as a pseudogene. The CDR3 is made up of 18 amino acids. The CDR3 reads CASSKDRGDRELSYEQYF. In DNA form, the CDR3 reads TGTGCCAGCAGCAAAGATAGAGGCGACAGGGAACTCTCCTACGAGCAGTACTTC.

The V gene is TRBV5-4, the J gene TRBJ1-1, with D uncertain. The V gene lost 2 bases and the J gene lost 2 bases, with 13 bases spanning the gap. The CDR3 totals 15 residues. Germline assignment: CDR1 SGHNT and CDR2 YYREEE (reference sequence). The CDR3 region is CASSFPRSSNTEAFF. In DNA form, the CDR3 reads TGTGCCAGCAGCTTTCCCCGGAGCAGCAACACTGAAGCTTTCTTT.

The chain has TRBV28 and TRBJ2-3, with 11 bases fitting TRBD2. The germline V gene encodes CDR1 MDHEN and CDR2 SYDVKM. The V segment lost 7 bases and the J segment 5 bases; nucleotides outside the gene matches: 5. This CDR3 has 14 residues. CDR3 bases: TGTGCCAGCACGAGGACTAGCGGGCAAGATACGCAGTATTTT. As protein: CASTRTSGQDTQYF.

The chain is built from TRBV27 and TRBJ2-4, with D possibly TRBD2 on 5 matching bases. The CDR3 extends over 18 amino acids. Germline V gene sequence: CDR1 MNHEY, CDR2 SMNVEV (reference sequence). The V gene lost 8 bases and the J gene lost 1 base, with 24 bases spanning the gap. CDR3 sequence (DNA): TGTGCCAGCTTCCGCTACCTCGAGAGGGTGTGGGCCAAAAACATTCAGTACTTC. This gives the protein CASFRYLERVWAKNIQYF.

This clone was counted a single time. The chain recombines TRBV11-2 with TRBJ2-2; perhaps TRBD2 as D (6 bases). Germline V gene sequence: CDR1 SGHAT, CDR2 FQNNGV. The CDR3 is made up of 15 amino acids. The V gene lost 3 bases and the J gene lost 2 bases, with 10 bases spanning the gap. The CDR3: CASSFGAGNTGELFF. In DNA form, the CDR3 reads TGTGCCAGCAGCTTTGGAGCGGGTAACACCGGGGAGCTGTTTTTT.

For the CDR3, the DNA is TGTGCCAGCAGCCCAGGGCCGTCCAACTATGGCTACACCTTC. It encodes CASSPGPSNYGYTF. This chain joins TRBV5-5 and TRBJ1-2; D is possibly TRBD1 (5 bases). V gave up 4 bases and J gave up 2 bases, with 12 bases separating them. Germline values: CDR1 SGHKS, CDR2 YYEKEE (reference sequence). The CDR3 length is 14 residues.

The chain links TRBV10-3 to TRBJ2-1; TRBD2 agrees at 10 bases. V gave up 11 bases and J gave up 2 bases; unmatched junction bases: 9. This CDR3 is built from 15 residues. Germline CDR1 is ENHRY and CDR2 is SYGVKD. The CDR3 DNA reads TGTGCCGCCCGGACTGGGACTAGCGCCTACAATGAGCAGTTCTTC. Translating gives CAARTGTSAYNEQFF.

The chain is built from TRBV6-6 and TRBJ1-4; D is possibly TRBD1 (5 bases). The germline V gene encodes CDR1 MNHNY and CDR2 SVGAGI (reference sequence). The ends were cut back, 7 bases at V and 0 bases at J, with 15 bases in the middle. The CDR3 loop spans 16 amino acids. In DNA form, the CDR3 reads TGTGCCAGCACCCAGCGGGGGGTTGCAACTAATGAAAAACTGTTTTTT. This gives the protein CASTQRGVATNEKLFF.

The V and J genes are TRBV29-1 and TRBJ1-1, with a tentative D call TRBD1 (5 bases). In germline, CDR1 is SQVTM, CDR2 ANQGSEA. The CDR3 extends over 14 amino acids. V dropped 6 bases and J dropped 4 bases, with 18 bases sitting between them. CDR3: CSVSYGGEATEAFF. The CDR3 coding sequence is TGCAGCGTGTCCTACGGGGGAGAAGCCACTGAAGCTTTCTTT.

The rearrangement links TRBV28 to TRBJ1-1; 7 bases are a match to TRBD1. Germline CDR1 and CDR2: MDHEN and SYDVKM. The CDR3 is 15 residues long. Trimming cost V 5 bases and J 3 bases; bases outside gene matches: 9. This CDR3 reads CASSPRRGPYTEAFF. The CDR3 bases are TGTGCCAGCAGTCCCCGGAGGGGGCCGTACACTGAAGCTTTCTTT.

This chain connects TRBV6-5 to TRBJ2-1; the D gene is possibly TRBD1 (8 bases). V lost 0 bases and J 8 bases, leaving 17 bases between the germline ends. The V gene's germline CDR1 is MNHEY and CDR2 SVGAGI. CDR3 length: 16 residues. In DNA, the CDR3 is TGTGCCAGCAGTTACTCCATGCACAGGGGGAGGGATGAGCAGTTCTTC. Translating gives CASSYSMHRGRDEQFF.

The chain joins TRBV10-3 to TRBJ1-3; 7 bases fit TRBD1. The CDR3 loop spans 18 amino acids. After removal of 4 bases from V and 0 bases from J, the junction contained 12 bases not matched to a gene. The germline V gene has CDR1 ENHRY and CDR2 SYGVKD. The CDR3 DNA reads as TGTGCCATCAGTGTTCTTGACAGGGATTTCGACTCTGGAAACACCATATATTTT. Its translation is CAISVLDRDFDSGNTIYF.

The genes are TRBV18 and TRBJ2-5; TRBD2 aligns across 8 bases. Germline assignment: CDR1 KGHSH and CDR2 LQKENI. V lost 3 bases to trimming and J lost 4 bases; unmatched junction nucleotides: 7. The CDR3 contains 15 residues. The CDR3 DNA reads as TGTGCCAGCTCACCGCCGGCGGGGGGTCTAGAGACCCAGTACTTC. It is translated as CASSPPAGGLETQYF. Filled out from reference TRBV18 and TRBJ2-5, the complete variable domain reads NAGVMQNPRHLVRRRGQEARLRCSPMKGHSHVYWYRQLPEEGLKFMVYLQKENIIDESGMPKERFSAEFPKEGPSILRIQQVVRGDSAAYFCASSPPAGGLETQYFGPGTRLLVL.

The rearrangement uses TRBV30 and TRBJ2-5; D unclear. From germline, CDR1 is GTSNPN and CDR2 SVGIG (reference sequence). This CDR3 spans 13 amino acids. Between the trimmed V and J ends, which lost 0 bases and 4 bases, there was a span of 9 bases. The CDR3: CAWSVNSGETQYF. CDR3 in DNA: TGTGCCTGGAGTGTCAACTCAGGAGAGACCCAGTACTTC.